This T cell receptor beta chain derives from a study of human T cells and chemical hapten exposure (dated by TCRdb to about 2021). Concerning the study at large: For sensitization, 2% DPC in acetone was applied to a roughly 2 cm by roughly 2 cm area of upper inner arm skin. This study followed changes in the peripheral blood TCR repertoire in vivo during primary and secondary sensitization of alopecia patients to the hapten diphenylcyclopropenone (DPC). Patient blood was sampled pre-sensitization (week 0) and at 2, 6 and about 24 weeks after DPC sensitization. Libraries were combined into a pool for sequencing, and differences in TCR yield between samples came mainly from small differences in library volumes within the pool. Throughout the study period of roughly 24 weeks, patients also received therapeutic DPC doses to the scalp every week. The patient cohort, mostly female, included alopecia areata with under or over 50% scalp involvement, alopecia totalis and alopecia universalis. Patch testing on the upper back used Finn chambers containing 0.01% DPC, with scoring done after 6 days according to International Contact Dermatitis Research Group standards. Blood for TCR sequencing was provided by twenty-nine alopecia patients at one to four time points (pre-sensitization, 2, 6 and 24 weeks).

This clonotype came up a few times. Its antigen remains unidentified. Qualities for individual bases were not recorded, and no much larger clone is one base off. Libraries came from RACE. Sequencing was performed on a NextSeq 500. During library preparation, unique molecular identifiers were attached to individual cDNA molecules so that TCRs could be counted quantitatively and reproducibly. From each blood RNA sample, both TCR alpha and TCR beta chains were sequenced. As for how the authors treated the data: Samples had a median of about 96,000 TCRs, with a range from roughly 20,000 to 690,600. V, J and CDR3 annotation of the TCR reads was performed with the Decombinator software suite. For PS versus PT1 abundance plots, all samples were subsampled to the same number of TCRs (28,000). TCRs were defined as expanded if absent before sensitization and observed at least eight times at the 2-week time point. Clones were called with MiXCR by TCRdb after fastp trimmed the public reads at Q25, and only in-frame beta chains were retained. Rows with a matching CDR3 protein are joined into one entry that keeps the most common DNA and genes. The V and J calls follow TCRdb's processing rather than the paper's. The sample contains about 82,000 distinct CDR3 sequences, under 14% of them found a single time. The top ten clonotypes cover around 3.7% of the sample.

What the work shows at the level of the full study, not this receptor alone: After repeated subsampling, the strength of the expansion versus patch-test correlation and the threshold at which it became significant changed. The number of TCRs above 1 in 1000 frequency did not change with DPC sensitization; there was no evidence of global repertoire structure alterations. The number of PT1 expanded TCRs positively correlated with patch test score, significant at thresholds 8, 16 and 32 but not 4. Compared with pre-sensitization or healthy control sets, expanded TCRs formed significantly more large CDR3 similarity clusters, which is consistent with antigen-driven responses. All patients had alopecia, a presumed autoimmune disease, so their immune response might differ from that of healthy individuals.

In the paper's terms, the time point label means: patch test 3, about 24 weeks after DPC sensitization. In light of the paper, this sample's treatment or condition label describes: therapeutic diphenylcyclopropenone sensitization with weekly scalp DPC. Blood at each patch-test visit was drawn before the patch test was applied. Patients were eligible if aged 18 to 70, diagnosed with alopecia and judged suitable for DPC therapy, and pregnant patients were excluded. Unfractionated whole blood was collected in Tempus Blood RNA tubes, and total RNA was extracted from that blood. Per the germline V gene (reference sequence), SEHNR is the CDR1 and FQNEAQ is the CDR2. V ends up 5 bases short and J 2 bases short, with an unmatched junction base count of 11. The CDR3 numbers 17 residues from cysteine through phenylalanine. Only the CDR3 DNA is retained, 51 bases long and in frame from the first base.

The source is a woman between 45 and 65 years old with alopecia areata. Some clones in this sample may be carry-over from other donors' samples. The rearranged segments are TRBV7-9 and TRBJ2-3, and 9 junction bases match TRBD2. The source was whole blood, collected in connection with sensitization to the hapten diphenylcyclopropenone (DPC). The base sequence is TGTGCCAGCAGCCCCCCAATGCTAGCGGGACTCACAGATACGCAGTATTTT. The translation is CASSPPMLAGLTDTQYF.